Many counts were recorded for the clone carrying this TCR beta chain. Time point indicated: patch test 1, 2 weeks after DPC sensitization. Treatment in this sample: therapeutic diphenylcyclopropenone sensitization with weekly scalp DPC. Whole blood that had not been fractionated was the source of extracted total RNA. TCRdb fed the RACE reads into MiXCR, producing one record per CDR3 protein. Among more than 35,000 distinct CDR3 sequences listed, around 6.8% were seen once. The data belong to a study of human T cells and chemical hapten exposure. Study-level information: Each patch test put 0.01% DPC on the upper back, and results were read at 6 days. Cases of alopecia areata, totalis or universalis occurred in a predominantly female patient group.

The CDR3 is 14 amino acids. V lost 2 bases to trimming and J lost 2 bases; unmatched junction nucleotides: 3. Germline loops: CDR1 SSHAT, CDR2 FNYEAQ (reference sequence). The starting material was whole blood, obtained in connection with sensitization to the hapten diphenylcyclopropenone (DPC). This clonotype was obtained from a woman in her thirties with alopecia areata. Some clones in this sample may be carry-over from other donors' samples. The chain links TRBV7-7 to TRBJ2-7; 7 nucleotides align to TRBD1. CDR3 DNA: TGTGCCAGCAGCTTAACCCAGGGGGCCTACGAGCAGTACTTC. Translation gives CASSLTQGAYEQYF.